Presented here are 32 T cell receptor beta chains from one specimen sequenced in a study of blood T cells in healthy people across ages. For the second PCR, which ran for roughly 6 to 12 cycles, a sample-barcoded 5' primer and a J-beta primer mix were used. TCRdb re-called the 5' RACE reads with MiXCR, one entry per CDR3 protein. The sample has around 870,000 distinct CDR3 sequences; 25% to 35% are singletons. The sequenced sample was blood. The receptors originated from a woman of 80 years or more in good health.

Many counts were recorded for this clonotype. The gene calls are TRBV11-2 and TRBJ2-7, with a tentative D call TRBD1 (6 bases). Between the trimmed V and J ends, which lost 7 bases and 3 bases, there was a span of 16 bases. Germline loops: CDR1 SGHAT, CDR2 FQNNGV. The CDR3 contains 14 residues. CDR3 region: CASIPYRANYEQYF. In DNA form, the CDR3 reads TGTGCCAGCATCCCCTACAGGGCGAACTACGAGCAGTACTTC.

Many counts were recorded for this clonotype. It may be a read error: a sequence one base away is much more abundant. The V gene is TRBV5-6, the J gene TRBJ2-1; TRBD1 might be the D (6 bases). The DNA end lines up better with TRBJ2-7; the J call may be wrong. CDR3 length: 15 amino acids. Germline CDR1 and CDR2: SGHDT and YYEEEE. CDR3 sequence (DNA): TGTGCCAGCAGCTTCGGACAGAGAATCTACAATGAGCAGTACTTC. It encodes CASSFGQRIYNEQYF.

On this clonotype itself: A read error may account for a junction end that differs from germline. V is TRBV10-3 and J is TRBJ1-1; TRBD1 matches 8 bases. The CDR3 consists of 12 residues. Germline V lookup: CDR1 ENHRY, CDR2 SYGVKD. CDR3 sequence: CASRDRNTKAFF. The CDR3 DNA is TGTGCCAGCCGGGACAGGAACACTAAAGCTTTCTTT.

In this sample, this clonotype turned up many times. The genes are TRBV5-1 and TRBJ2-5, with 9 nucleotides matching TRBD1. Germline values: CDR1 SGHRS, CDR2 YFSETQ. V dropped 2 bases and J dropped 5; count of bases not matched to a gene: 13. This CDR3 is 17 amino acids long. In DNA, the CDR3 is TGCGCCAGCAGCTTTATGACCGGGACAGGGCCCCCGGAGACCCAGTACTTC. Its translation is CASSFMTGTGPPETQYF.

The rearrangement uses TRBV20-1 and TRBJ1-6, with 7 bases fitting TRBD1. The length of the CDR3 is 17 residues. The V segment lost 5 bases and the J segment 0 bases; nucleotides outside the gene matches: 10. CDR1 is DFQATT and CDR2 is SNEGSKA in the germline V gene (reference sequence). The CDR3, as DNA: TGCAGTGCTCTTAAGGGGACAGTTAGCTCCTATAATTCACCCCTCCACTTT. Translation gives CSALKGTVSSYNSPLHF.

This clonotype was found many times. This sequence joins TRBV12-3 or TRBV12-4 and TRBJ1-4; D remains ambiguous. V was shortened by 8 bases and J by 0 bases, with 10 bases between the two germline ends. This CDR3 has 14 amino acids. CDR3 amino acids: CASGKTATNEKLFF. The CDR3 DNA reads TGTGCCAGCGGAAAGACCGCAACTAATGAAAAACTGTTTTTT.

The rearrangement joins TRBV18 to TRBJ1-2, with D hard to call. Trimming took off 0 bases at V and 3 bases at J, with 11 bases between the two ends. Germline CDR1 and CDR2: KGHSH and LQKENI. The CDR3 contains 15 residues. DNA for the CDR3: TGTGCCAGCTCACCACCTCGGGAACAGTACTATGGCTACACCTTC. Residues: CASSPPREQYYGYTF.

This clonotype was recorded many times. V usage is TRBV12-3 or TRBV12-4 and J usage is TRBJ2-1, with D tentatively TRBD1 (6 bases). The germline V and J ends were trimmed by 6 bases and 9 bases, with 12 bases remaining between them. The CDR3 is made up of 12 amino acids. The CDR3 DNA sequence: TGTGCCAGCAGGCCCGGGACAATTGAGCAGTTCTTC. It is translated as CASRPGTIEQFF.

As regards this clonotype: A much more abundant neighbour one base away suggests this may be a read error. The chain joins TRBV10-3 to TRBJ2-5; D may be TRBD1 or TRBD2 (6 bases each). This CDR3 has 14 amino acids. Per germline, CDR1 ENHRY and CDR2 SYGVKD. The V end lost 3 bases, the J end lost 5 bases, and 13 bases lay between the germline ends. CDR3 sequence (DNA): TGTGCCATCAGTGACTCTACAGGGAGGGAGACCCAGTACTTC. Encoded protein: CAISDSTGRETQYF.

With regard to this clonotype: A much larger clone differs by one base, so this may be a read error. The chain links TRBV3-1 to TRBJ2-3, with a weak D call TRBD2 (6 bases). The CDR3 covers 13 residues. Germline V gene data show CDR1 as LGHDT and CDR2 as YNNKEL (reference sequence). The CDR3 DNA reads as TGTGCCAGCAGCCCCGGACTAACAGATCCGCAGTATTTT. Amino acid sequence: CASSPGLTDPQYF.

At least ten counts were recorded for this clonotype. The rearrangement links TRBV29-1 to TRBJ2-3; 11 nucleotides line up with TRBD2. The CDR3 runs 15 residues. The V gene's germline CDR1 is SQVTM and CDR2 ANQGSEA. With 2 bases clipped from V and 3 bases from J, the junction kept 4 bases outside the gene matches. As DNA, the CDR3 is TGCAGCGTTGAATTAGCGGGGGGGCCGACAGATACGCAGTATTTT. Translating it yields CSVELAGGPTDTQYF.

This clonotype was recorded at least ten times. The chain joins TRBV2 to TRBJ2-1, with a possible D match to TRBD1 (7 bases). Trimming took off 6 bases at V and 0 bases at J, with 15 bases between the two ends. Germline lookup yields CDR1 SNHLY and CDR2 FYNNEI. This CDR3 region has 16 residues. CDR3 residues: CASRGGGTRSYNEQFF. CDR3 coding DNA: TGTGCCAGCAGAGGAGGGGGCACTCGCTCCTACAATGAGCAGTTCTTC.

Only a few counts were recorded for this clonotype. The V gene is TRBV6-6, the J gene TRBJ1-2; TRBD1 matches at 8 bases. CDR3 length equals 15 residues. Per germline, CDR1 MNHNY and CDR2 SVGAGI (reference sequence). The ends lost 0 bases at V and 3 bases at J; junction bases unmatched: 3. CDR3 amino acids: CASSYSTGGDYGYTF. DNA of the CDR3: TGTGCCAGCAGTTACTCCACAGGGGGGGACTATGGCTACACCTTC.

As regards this clonotype: The junction shows a germline mismatch at one end, possibly a read error. The chain has TRBV30 and TRBJ2-2; 7 bases align to TRBD1. Per the germline V gene, CDR1 is GTSNPN and CDR2 is SVGIG (reference sequence). The CDR3 extends over 15 amino acids. CDR3 residues: CAWRPGTVGTGKLFF. In DNA, the CDR3 is TGTGCCTGGAGGCCTGGGACAGTGGGGACCGGGAAGCTGTTTTTT.

Many counts were recorded for this clonotype. The chain recombines TRBV2 with TRBJ2-5; tentatively, D is TRBD2 (6 bases). There are 13 residues in the CDR3. The V end was cut by 7 bases, the J end by 2 bases, with 11 bases between. Germline CDR1 reads SNHLY; CDR2 reads FYNNEI. CDR3 DNA: TGTGCCAGCATGACAGCGGGTCAAGAGACCCAGTACTTC. This codes for CASMTAGQETQYF.

About this clonotype: Being one base from a much bigger clone, this may be a read error. The CDR3 nucleotides read TGTGCCAGCAGGGGACTAGCGGGGGTCTCCTGGCATGAGCAGTACTTC. This encodes CASRGLAGVSWHEQYF. The rearrangement uses TRBV6-1 and TRBJ2-7; 14 nucleotides match TRBD2. The germline V gene encodes CDR1 MNHNS and CDR2 SASEGT. The V segment lost 6 bases and the J segment 7 bases; nucleotides outside the gene matches: 11. The length of the CDR3 is 16 residues.

In this sample, this clonotype turned up once. Germline and junction disagree at one end, which may indicate a read error. The chain couples TRBV7-2 to TRBJ1-5, with D uncertain. The CDR3 sequence is 16 residues long. Germline V gene sequence: CDR1 SGHTA, CDR2 FQGNSA. CDR3 residues: CASSQFVGYSNQPPHF. Written as DNA, the CDR3 is TGTGCCAGCAGCCAGTTCGTCGGCTATAGCAATCAGCCCCCGCATTTT.

This chain joins TRBV7-6 and TRBJ1-5; 8 bases are shared with TRBD1. Germline CDR1 is SGHVS and CDR2 is FNYEAQ. V lost 4 bases and J lost 4; bases outside the gene matches: 3. This CDR3 is built from 14 residues. The CDR3 sequence: CASSSDRENQPQHF. CDR3 DNA sequence: TGTGCCAGCAGCTCGGACAGGGAAAATCAGCCCCAGCATTTT.

In this sample, this clonotype turned up a few times. The chain employs TRBV25-1 and TRBJ2-3; TRBD2 aligns across 7 bases. The CDR3 sequence is 17 residues long. The trim removed 1 base at V and 2 bases at J, leaving 9 bases unmatched. Germline assignment: CDR1 MGHDK and CDR2 SYGVNS. DNA for the CDR3: TGTGCCAGCAGTGAATTTTGGGGGGGGAGCAACACAGATACGCAGTATTTT. Residues: CASSEFWGGSNTDTQYF. The full variable domain, in which reference TRBV25-1 and TRBJ2-3 provide the parts outside the CDR3, is EADIYQTPRYLVIGTGKKITLECSQTMGHDKMYWYQQDPGMELHLIHYSYGVNSTEKGDLSSESTVSRIRTEHFPLTLESARPSHTSQYLCASSEFWGGSNTDTQYFGPGTRLTVL.

This clonotype was detected ten times or more. The chain employs TRBV20-1 and TRBJ1-1; D is undetermined. This CDR3 region has 14 residues. Germline V lookup: CDR1 DFQATT, CDR2 SNEGSKA (reference sequence). Trimming pared 4 bases from V and 3 bases from J, leaving 15 bases between. The CDR3 DNA is TGCAGTGCTAACCCGGAGGGTTGGGACACTGAAGCTTTCTTT. Its translation: CSANPEGWDTEAFF.

The table lists this clonotype with a few counts. The chain carries TRBV6-2 or TRBV6-3 and TRBJ2-1, with 9 bases identical to TRBD1. The CDR3 is 15 amino acids. Germline lookup yields CDR1 MNHEY and CDR2 SVGEGT. V was clipped by 6 bases and J by 5 bases; unmatched bases: 8. The CDR3, as DNA: TGTGCCAGCAGGCCACCGGGACAGGGTAACAATGAGCAGTTCTTC. Protein product: CASRPPGQGNNEQFF.

The CDR3 protein is CASSCNRDILIQYF. The CDR3 DNA sequence: TGTGCCAGCAGTTGCAACCGGGACATCTTAATTCAGTACTTC. The V gene is TRBV6-6, the J gene TRBJ2-4; D possibly corresponds to TRBD1 (6 bases). The CDR3 runs to 14 residues. Germline V gene sequence: CDR1 MNHNY, CDR2 SVGAGI (reference sequence). Trimming shortened V by 4 bases and J by 10 bases, and 17 bases separated the two germline ends.

The genes are TRBV20-1 and TRBJ2-1, with 11 bases that match TRBD2. CDR1 is DFQATT, CDR2 SNEGSKA, per germline (reference sequence). The CDR3 has 15 residues. After removal of 3 bases from V and 4 bases from J, the junction contained 5 bases not matched to a gene. In DNA, the CDR3 is TGCAGTGCTAGTCCTCTAGCGGGAGGATACAATGAGCAGTTCTTC. Amino acids: CSASPLAGGYNEQFF.

The rearrangement links TRBV29-1 to TRBJ1-3; unclear D gene. Germline V gene sequence: CDR1 SQVTM, CDR2 ANQGSEA. The V gene lost 4 bases and the J gene lost 2 bases, with 9 bases spanning the gap. The length of the CDR3 is 13 residues. For the CDR3, the DNA is TGCAGCGTTGCCTCGGAAGCTGGAAACACCATATATTTT. Its translation is CSVASEAGNTIYF. The full variable domain, completed using reference TRBV29-1 and TRBJ1-3, is SAVISQKPSRDICQRGTSLTIQCQVDSQVTMMFWYRQQPGQSLTLIATANQGSEATYESGFVIDKFPISRPNLTFSTLTVSNMSPEDSSIYLCSVASEAGNTIYFGEGSWLTVV.

Remarks on this clonotype: One base away lies a much larger clone, so this may be a sequencing read error. The J gene is TRBJ2-1, the V gene TRBV27, with D possibly TRBD1 on 6 matching bases. The CDR3 extends over 15 amino acids. CDR1 and CDR2 (germline): MNHEY, SMNVEV (reference sequence). The V end was cut by 2 bases, the J end by 13 bases, with 21 bases between. This CDR3 is CASSLILGTKETQFF. The CDR3 DNA sequence: TGTGCCAGCAGTTTAATATTGGGGACAAAAGAGACCCAGTTCTTC.

The chain joins TRBV5-1 to TRBJ1-2; 9 bases line up with TRBD1. CDR3 length equals 15 residues. From germline, CDR1 is SGHRS and CDR2 YFSETQ. With 3 bases clipped from V and 8 bases from J, the junction kept 11 bases outside the gene matches. The CDR3 region has the DNA TGCGCCAGCAGCTGGGACAGGGCGCTATCAGGGGGCTACACCTTC. Translation: CASSWDRALSGGYTF.

Remarks on this clonotype: At one of its ends the junction is not consistent with the germline gene, which may arise from a read error. In DNA form, the CDR3 reads TGTGCCGGCAGCTGGTTTGGGGGCTCAGGGACCCAGTACTTC. It is translated as CAGSWFGGSGTQYF. This sequence joins TRBV7-2 and TRBJ2-7; possible D gene TRBD1, 6 bases. Judging by the DNA end, TRBJ2-5 fits better; the J call may be wrong. Per the germline V gene, CDR1 is SGHTA and CDR2 is FQGNSA. This CDR3 region has 14 residues.

This clonotype was counted at least ten times. The chain has TRBV7-2 and TRBJ2-1; 8 bases match TRBD1. CDR1 and CDR2 (germline): SGHTA, FQGNSA. The V and J ends lost 5 bases and 5 bases, in that order; junction bases with no gene match: 11. The length of the CDR3 is 16 residues. As DNA, the CDR3 is TGTGCCAGCAGCCCAGGACAGGGAAGAGGCCACAATGAGCAGTTCTTC. This codes for CASSPGQGRGHNEQFF.

This clonotype was detected many times. J is TRBJ2-3 and V is TRBV9; 7 nucleotides align to TRBD2. Germline-derived CDR1 and CDR2 are SGDLS and YYNGEE. V was pared by 0 bases and J by 6 bases, with 4 bases of the junction left unmatched. The CDR3 is 14 amino acids. The CDR3 is CASSVAGGGDTQYF. The CDR3 region has the DNA TGTGCCAGCAGCGTAGCCGGGGGAGGGGATACGCAGTATTTT.

In this sample, this clonotype turned up a few times. This rearrangement joins TRBV3-1 to TRBJ1-6, with D possibly being TRBD1 (5 bases). Germline assignment: CDR1 LGHDT and CDR2 YNNKEL (reference sequence). Trimming cost V 5 bases and J 2 bases, with 13 bases left between them. This CDR3 spans 16 amino acids. CDR3 in amino acids: CASSYGTTAYNSPLHF. In DNA form, the CDR3 reads TGTGCCAGCAGCTACGGTACGACAGCCTATAATTCACCCCTCCACTTT.

Remarks on this clonotype: One end of the junction is discordant with germline, which a read error may explain. V and J are TRBV6-2 or TRBV6-3 and TRBJ2-4, with D possibly being TRBD2 (5 bases). The end of the DNA fits TRBJ2-7 better, so the J call may be wrong. This CDR3 comprises 14 residues. The germline gives CDR1 MNHEY, CDR2 SVGEGT. The CDR3 loop reads CASSYGGNSSEQYF. Here the CDR3 DNA reads TGTGCCAGCAGTTATGGAGGTAACTCCTCCGAGCAGTACTTC.

This clonotype was found many times. The V gene is TRBV4-1, the J gene TRBJ2-7, with D tentatively TRBD1 or TRBD2 (5 bases each). Germline V gives CDR1 MGHRA, CDR2 YSYEKL. The length of the CDR3 is 15 residues. V lost 5 bases, J lost 6 bases, and 20 bases lay in between. The chain's CDR3 is CASSLPGPRGREQYF. The CDR3 DNA sequence: TGCGCCAGCAGCTTGCCGGGACCTAGAGGGCGCGAGCAGTACTTC.